This record concerns one TCR beta chain sequence. Its antigen is still unknown. The V and J ends lost 3 bases and 4 bases, in that order; junction bases with no gene match: 13. The CDR3 totals 17 residues. The sample is drawn from a study of T-cell reconstitution after alpha-beta-depleted transplantation in children. General study results and limits: Expanded graft clones, several hundred of them, were reportedly the source of alpha-beta T cells about two months after transplant.

Unique molecular identifiers were used in preparing the TCRbeta library. TCRdb analysed the PCR reads with MiXCR anew, one entry per CDR3 protein. The sample lists under 150,000 distinct CDR3 sequences; roughly 9% were seen once. The origin of this receptor is a girl in the first two years of life who had a stem cell transplant for combined immunodeficiency, so the T cells may come from the graft donor. V gene TRBV12-3 or TRBV12-4 combines with J gene TRBJ2-5; 8 nucleotides match TRBD2. The sample consisted of PBMCs, mostly from graft donor cells, taken 180 days after TCRalphabeta/CD19-depleted stem cell transplant. CDR3 in amino acids: CASSFRASGFRGETQYF. DNA of the CDR3: TGTGCCAGCAGTTTTAGGGCTAGCGGGTTCCGGGGAGAGACCCAGTACTTC.